This T cell receptor (beta chain) was sequenced for a study of neurological immune-mediated disorders (dated by TCRdb to about 2019). Background for the entire study: Among the roughly 34 multiple sclerosis patients, relapsing-remitting MS accounted for around 31 and secondary progressive MS accounted for 3. Using UMI-based sequencing, the study compared peripheral blood TCR-beta repertoires from patients with HTLV-I-associated myelopathy (HAM/TSP), patients with multiple sclerosis, and healthy controls. The 106 TCR-beta libraries covered PBMC samples along with longitudinal samples, technical triplicates, and paired sorted CD4+ and CD8+ T-cell subsets. The cohort included approximately 70 subjects: approximately 15 with HAM/TSP, some 35 with multiple sclerosis, and some 20 healthy controls. Here is what the overall study found, with its caveats: TCR clonal expansion was greatest in HAM/TSP patients and smallest in MS patients, who ranked below even healthy controls. In phylogenetic analysis, the repertoires of 18 of 34 MS patients grouped into a cluster of related CDR3 sequences, which suggests a possible signature at the repertoire level. The MS cluster showed no association with clinical or MRI features, and the authors stated that larger cohorts are needed. Across subjects, expanded clones never shared an identical CDR3 amino acid sequence, which suggests that the TCR-beta repertoires in every group were private.

This clonotype was observed many times. The specificity of this receptor is unknown. Per-nucleotide qualities are absent, and no much larger clonotype sits a single base away. As encoded in the germline V gene (reference sequence), CDR1 is MNHNY while CDR2 is SVGAGI. CDR3 length: 17 amino acids, cysteine to phenylalanine. Only CDR3 DNA remains: 51 bases, in frame from the first base. Ends trimmed: V by 6 bases, J by 5 bases; bases unmatched to a gene: 15. For unsorted PBMC libraries, 2 million PBMCs were used after storage in RNAlater at -80 degrees C until RNA extraction. The multiple sclerosis patients were enrolled in a US clinical protocol that used magnetic resonance imaging to evaluate disease progression. Peripheral blood underwent Ficoll-Hypaque density gradient centrifugation to isolate PBMCs, which were then cryopreserved in liquid nitrogen. cDNA was synthesized by template-switch 5'RACE using a primer carrying a 10-nucleotide random unique molecular identifier by which each TCR transcript was tagged. Every sequencing run yielded over 170 million TCR-beta sequences covering 15-18 subjects. The RNeasy kit was used for extraction of total RNA. The KAPA Real-time Library Amplification kit was used to amplify TCR-beta VDJ regions with primers for the TCR constant region and the 5'RACE anchor. A first PCR added sample indexes and Illumina adaptors, and a second PCR then raised library yield. After purification with Ampure beads, the TCR product of roughly 650 bp was size-selected on a 2% E-gel SizeSelection system. Before pooling, library quality was checked on a Bioanalyzer, concentration was measured with Qubit, and libraries were quantified with the Kapa Library Quantification kit. An Illumina HiSeq 2500 sequenced the libraries paired-end 2 x 150 bp. To increase sequence diversity, roughly 24-31% phiX was spiked into each library pool. As for how the authors treated the data: The quality-filtered reads were processed with the UMI-based MiGEC pipeline, whose error correction step removed more than 80% of the raw TCR sequences. VDJ genes were aligned to IMGT germline references, and clonotypes were defined by unique CDR3 amino acid sequence plus V-J genes. VDJtools evaluated clonal expansion, Shannon diversity and CDR3 relatedness (CalcPairwiseDistances, ClusterSamples); CLCbio workbench built phylogenetic trees. Clones with at least 8 unique UMIs were defined as expanded, with this threshold being based on coefficient-of-variation modelling across technical triplicates. The public sequencing data were trimmed at Q25 with fastp and processed into clonotypes with MiXCR by TCRdb, which kept only in-frame beta chains. Rows with one shared CDR3 protein collapse into an entry with the most common genes and DNA. The V and J calls were determined by TCRdb, not by the authors. The sample table lists 45,000 to 65,000 distinct CDR3 sequences, about 3.5% of them with a count of one. The ten largest clones take up roughly 5.5% of the sample.

The sequence came from a man aged 40-50 years with multiple sclerosis. The rearrangement combines TRBV6-6 with TRBJ1-2, and TRBD1 aligns with 10 junction nucleotides. Specimen: PBMCs. The CDR3 region has the sequence CASSLKGQGRPGYGYTF. The DNA is TGTGCCAGCAGCCTTAAGGGACAGGGGCGCCCCGGGTATGGCTACACCTTC.